This T cell receptor beta chain is from a study of graft-versus-host responses after intestinal transplantation (dated by TCRdb to the early 2020s). For the wider study: Multivisceral, liver-intestinal, or isolated intestinal transplants were received by the recipients. After intestinal transplantation, graft-versus-host and host-versus-graft alloreactive T cell clones in the graft, circulation and bone marrow were tracked using bulk TCR-beta CDR3 sequencing. Anti-thymocyte globulin induction was given to all recipients, followed by maintenance tacrolimus and steroids for approximately three years. Donor T cell macrochimerism was defined as a peak of at least 4% donor T cells among recipient peripheral blood mononuclear cells. Rather than going through the commercial service, samples from three later patients were sequenced in-house on an Illumina MiSeq and processed with MiXCR. The cohort enrolled under 25 intestinal transplant recipients including one retransplant, and a few patients lacking pretransplant specimens were excluded. Alloreactive clones were identified by sequencing pre-transplant mixed lymphocyte reaction products and comparing them with unstimulated pre-transplant donor and recipient T cells.

To prepare the library, the immunoSEQ multiplex PCR assay was applied. In most patients, genomic DNA was isolated using the Qiagen DNeasy Blood and Tissue Kit and sent frozen to Adaptive Biotechnologies for TCR sequencing. For most patients, genomic DNA was subjected to high-throughput TCR-beta CDR3 sequencing by Adaptive Biotechnologies. Turning to the authors' computational methods: TCR sequencing data were retrieved from Adaptive's ImmunoSEQ software for 15 to 20 patients, whereas three other patients were processed with MiXCR and VDJtools. CD4 versus CD8 sorting errors were corrected by removing sequences found in both subsets at a frequency ratio below 5:1. CDR3 nucleotide sequences shared between donor and recipient were removed because the origin of such sequences could not be assigned. To count as alloreactive, a clone needed at least 2-fold expansion over unstimulated cells and a minimum CFSE-low frequency of 0.002% (template counts) or 0.001% (read counts). Clones detected in sequenced pre-transplant spleen, lymph node, or MLR CFSE-low populations of the donor or recipient were defined as mappable. The cumulative frequency of alloreactive clones was calculated as a percentage of all sequences, weighted by copy number. Drawn from immuneACCESS, this table holds only the in-frame rearrangements with V and J called that TCRdb kept. Clones are partly lost; checked studies trace under half to an unresolved V gene and leave the rest unexplained. V and J calls and clone size are copied from that table; D and trimming were computed from the DNA. The sample includes about 86,000 clones, with 88% observed a single time. The ten largest clones represent roughly 0.28% of the sample.

A distance of 8 bases separates the germline ends of V and J, which lose 7 bases and 0 bases respectively. The CDR3 numbers 12 residues from cysteine through phenylalanine. The only DNA kept is the CDR3, 36 bases in frame from the first base. Based on the germline V gene, the CDR1 and CDR2 sequences are SGHRS and YFSETQ. What the time point label conveys for this sample: cells obtained before transplantation from donor or recipient. CD3+CD4+ and CD3+CD8+ populations were FACS-sorted from unstimulated pre-transplant donor and recipient cells taken from spleen or lymph nodes. Findings and caveats that apply to the study as a whole: The conclusions were limited by the relatively low number and heterogeneity of the intestinal transplant patients. GvH clones were detected in recipient bone marrow, and some of these GvH clones were observed earlier in ileal mucosa or blood, consistent with an intestinal mucosal origin. Early after transplant, declines in HvG clones were associated with peak levels of circulating GvH clones. In the allografts of patients with donor T cell macrochimerism, GvH to HvG T cell clonal ratios were high.

Concerning this clone: Its antigen has not been determined. It has no much larger one-base neighbor in the sample; base qualities were not kept.

The TCR originated in a human donor who was the organ donor for an intestinal transplant. Sequencing used unstimulated CD4+ T cells sorted from spleen or lymph node cells, obtained before transplant. The receptor chain draws on TRBV5-1 and TRBJ2-7, with a tentative D gene TRBD1 over 5 matching bases. The CDR3 region reads CASADSSYEQYF. The DNA is TGCGCCAGCGCTGACAGCTCCTACGAGCAGTACTTC.